This T cell receptor (beta chain) was retrieved from a study of tumor-infiltrating lymphocytes in localized non-small cell lung cancer. Notes on the study in general: Different pieces of the same tissue went to different assays, confounding technical variation with intratumor heterogeneity. TCR sequencing covered a subset of patients with enough tissue. Tumor T-cell fraction from TCR sequencing was not associated with recurrence-free survival (p = 0.61).

The CDR3 covers 13 residues. Trimming left V 0 bases short and J 5 bases short, with 4 bases between. Per the germline V gene, CDR1 is KGHSH and CDR2 is LQKENI. Details on this clone: Its matching antigen is unknown.

TCRdb's table, derived via immunoSEQ multiplex PCR, lists solely in-frame clones and lacks some. The table records around 9,800 clones, approximately 78% of them present only once. The rearrangement links TRBV18 to TRBJ2-2, with no clear D. Sequenced input: lung tumor tissue. The receptor comes from a human donor with non-small cell lung cancer. CDR3 amino acids: CASSPPRTGELFF. DNA of the CDR3: TGTGCCAGCTCACCACCGAGGACCGGGGAGCTGTTTTTT. Complete variable domain (other parts from reference TRBV18 and TRBJ2-2): NAGVMQNPRHLVRRRGQEARLRCSPMKGHSHVYWYRQLPEEGLKFMVYLQKENIIDESGMPKERFSAEFPKEGPSILRIQQVVRGDSAAYFCASSPPRTGELFFGEGSRLTVL.